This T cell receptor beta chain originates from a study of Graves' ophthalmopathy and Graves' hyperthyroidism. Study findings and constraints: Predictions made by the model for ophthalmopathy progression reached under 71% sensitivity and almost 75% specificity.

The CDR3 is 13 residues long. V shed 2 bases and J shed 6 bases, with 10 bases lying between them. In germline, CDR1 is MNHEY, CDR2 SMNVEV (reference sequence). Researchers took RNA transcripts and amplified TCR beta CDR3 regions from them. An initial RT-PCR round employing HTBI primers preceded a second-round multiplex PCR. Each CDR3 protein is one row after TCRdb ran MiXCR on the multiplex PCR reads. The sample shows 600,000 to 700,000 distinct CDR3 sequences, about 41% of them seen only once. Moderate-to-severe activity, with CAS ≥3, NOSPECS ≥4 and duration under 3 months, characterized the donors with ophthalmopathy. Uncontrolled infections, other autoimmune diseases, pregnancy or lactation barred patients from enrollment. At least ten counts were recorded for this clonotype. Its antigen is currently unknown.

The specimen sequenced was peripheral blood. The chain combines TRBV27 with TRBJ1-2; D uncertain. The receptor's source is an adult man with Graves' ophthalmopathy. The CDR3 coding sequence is TGTGCCAGCAGTTTAGTTCCCAGCCATGGCTACACCTTC. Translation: CASSLVPSHGYTF.